This record covers a single TCR beta chain. It was about 0.3 ug DNA, 25,000 to 35,000 T cell genomes, that went into each replicate PCR of unsorted PBMC. The protocol was immunoSEQ multiplex PCR, while the TCRdb copy is restricted to in-frame clones and leaves out a portion. This table holds around 500,000 clones, around 80% found once. This specimen belongs to a study of shared clonotypes between healthy human individuals. This clonotype originated in a woman in her 40s in good health. Some clones in this sample may be carry-over from other donors' samples. Sequencing was carried out using PBMCs.

CDR3 amino acids: CASAPTSGTDTQYF. DNA of the CDR3: TGTGCCAGCGCCCCGACTAGCGGCACAGATACGCAGTATTTT. This chain uses TRBV7-9 with TRBJ2-3; 8 bases agree with TRBD2. Per germline, CDR1 SEHNR and CDR2 FQNEAQ (reference sequence). The V and J ends lost 8 bases and 1 base, in that order; junction bases with no gene match: 5. CDR3 size: 14 residues.